Presented here are 17 T cell receptor beta chains from one specimen sequenced in a study of cytomegalovirus exposure and HLA in healthy donors. Primers included in the PCR were 60 Vbeta and 13 Jbeta primers. Using immunoSEQ multiplex PCR, the repertoire was profiled, and TCRdb retains in-frame clones only, with some absent. The sample has 95,000 to 100,000 clones, roughly 70% seen once. The sequencing input was PBMCs. The receptors were gathered from a man in his forties or fifties in good health and CMV-seronegative.

This clone was recorded a few times. The chain employs TRBV9 and TRBJ1-1, with a tentative D call TRBD1 (6 bases). Germline V gene sequence: CDR1 SGDLS, CDR2 YYNGEE. The CDR3 extends over 16 amino acids. Trimming shortened V by 0 bases and J by 3 bases, and 15 bases separated the two germline ends. The CDR3 bases are TGTGCCAGCAGCGTAGCTACAGGGATCTTGGACACTGAAGCTTTCTTT. Translated, it gives CASSVATGILDTEAFF.

CDR3 region: CASRTTGGTEAFF. The CDR3, as DNA: TGTGCCAGCCGTACGACAGGGGGCACTGAAGCTTTCTTT. The chain is built from TRBV27 and TRBJ1-1; 9 bases fit TRBD1. The CDR3 length is 13 residues. V trimming: 8 bases; J trimming: 4 bases; junction bases outside the gene matches: 5. The germline gives CDR1 MNHEY, CDR2 SMNVEV (reference sequence).

The chain employs TRBV19 and TRBJ1-5; 8 nucleotides align to TRBD1. Germline loops: CDR1 LNHDA, CDR2 SQIVND (reference sequence). The CDR3 consists of 17 residues. The CDR3 DNA follows: TGTGCAGAAAAGACGCCGGACAGGGATTATAGCAATCAGCCCCAGCATTTT. Its protein is CAEKTPDRDYSNQPQHF.

The V gene is TRBV9, the J gene TRBJ1-3; D is uncertain. From germline, CDR1 is SGDLS and CDR2 YYNGEE. CDR3 length: 17 residues. The germline V and J ends were trimmed by 0 bases and 0 bases, with 13 bases remaining between them. The CDR3 sequence is CASSVEQTTLSGNTIYF. The CDR3 bases are TGTGCCAGCAGCGTAGAACAGACTACCCTCTCTGGAAACACCATATATTTT.

The V call is TRBV7-2, the J call TRBJ2-1; the match to TRBD1 covers 7 bases. The CDR3 has 16 amino acids. The J segment lost 7 bases and the V segment lost 2 bases, leaving 11 bases of the junction unmatched. CDR1 and CDR2 (germline): SGHTA, FQGNSA. The CDR3 bases are TGTGCCAGCAGCTTAAGGCAGCCGACAGGGACAAATGAGCAGTTCTTC. Translated, it gives CASSLRQPTGTNEQFF.

V gene TRBV18 combines with J gene TRBJ1-1, with 9 positions matching TRBD1. The CDR3 consists of 15 residues. After removal of 0 bases from V and 2 bases from J, the junction contained 1 base not matched to a gene. Germline V lookup: CDR1 KGHSH, CDR2 LQKENI. The CDR3 protein is CASSPPGQGNTEAFF. Here the CDR3 DNA reads TGTGCCAGCTCACCACCGGGACAGGGTAACACTGAAGCTTTCTTT.

The chain employs TRBV7-9 and TRBJ1-1, with 7 bases matching TRBD1. Germline CDR1 and CDR2: SEHNR and FQNEAQ (reference sequence). V shed 1 base, J shed 8 bases, and the junction held 4 bases outside the gene matches. The CDR3 is 13 amino acids. Here the CDR3 reads CASSLGRTGEAFF. The CDR3 nucleotides are TGTGCCAGCAGCTTAGGACGGACAGGAGAAGCTTTCTTT.

On this clone: Other nucleotide sequences in the sample specify the same CDR3. Written as DNA, the CDR3 is TGTGCCAGCAGAGGACAGGGTGACACTGAAGCTTTCTTT. Translating it yields CASRGQGDTEAFF. The chain has TRBV2 and TRBJ1-1; TRBD1 matches 8 bases. Germline V gene sequence: CDR1 SNHLY, CDR2 FYNNEI. The length of the CDR3 is 13 residues. After removal of 6 bases from V and 3 bases from J, the junction contained 3 bases not matched to a gene.

The V call is TRBV27, the J call TRBJ1-1; D gene ambiguous. Looked up from germline, CDR1 is MNHEY and CDR2 is SMNVEV (reference sequence). The V gene lost 2 bases and the J gene lost 1 base, with 5 bases spanning the gap. This CDR3 contains 13 residues. CDR3 coding DNA: TGTGCCAGCAGTTTACGCGAGAACACTGAAGCTTTCTTT. It translates to CASSLRENTEAFF.

The DNA for the CDR3 is TGCGCCAGCAGCTCCGACAGGGAGTCCGCCGGGGAGCTGTTTTTT. Translating it yields CASSSDRESAGELFF. V is TRBV5-1 and J is TRBJ2-2; TRBD1 matches 7 bases. The CDR3 loop spans 15 amino acids. The trim removed 3 bases at V and 6 bases at J, leaving 8 bases unmatched. Germline V gene sequence: CDR1 SGHRS, CDR2 YFSETQ.

This clone was recorded once. The V and J genes are TRBV25-1 and TRBJ1-2; D uncertain. Looked up from germline, CDR1 is MGHDK and CDR2 is SYGVNS. V was shortened by 4 bases and J by 4 bases, with 16 bases between the two germline ends. The CDR3 has 15 residues. The CDR3 DNA is TGTGCCAGCAGTGGCCCGAACAGTAACCCCTATGGCTACACCTTC. The encoded protein is CASSGPNSNPYGYTF.

This clone was seen just once. The V gene is TRBV7-2, the J gene TRBJ2-5; perhaps TRBD1 as D (5 bases). The ends were cut back, 3 bases at V and 3 bases at J, with 5 bases in the middle. CDR3 length: 12 residues. Germline-derived CDR1 and CDR2 are SGHTA and FQGNSA. CDR3 DNA sequence: TGTGCCAGCAGCTTGACAGAAGAGACCCAGTACTTC. Its translation is CASSLTEETQYF.

The V call is TRBV19, the J call TRBJ2-1, with D unresolved. Germline V lookup: CDR1 LNHDA, CDR2 SQIVND (reference sequence). Trimming removed 0 bases at V and 13 bases at J, with 10 bases between. The CDR3 sequence is 12 residues long. CDR3 in DNA: TGTGCCAGTAGTATAGACGGGTTCGATCAGTTCTTC. Translated: CASSIDGFDQFF.

The chain recombines TRBV9 with TRBJ1-2; no definite D call. Trimming shortened V by 3 bases and J by 2 bases, and 5 bases separated the two germline ends. CDR1 and CDR2 (germline): SGDLS, YYNGEE. The CDR3 contains 12 residues. Here the CDR3 DNA reads TGTGCCAGCAGCGGGGAGAACTATGGCTACACCTTC. It is translated as CASSGENYGYTF.

The DNA for the CDR3 is TGCGCCAGCAGCTTGCCTCGGACTAGCGGGGCCGGGGAGCTGTTTTTT. It is translated as CASSLPRTSGAGELFF. The rearrangement uses TRBV5-1 and TRBJ2-2; the match to TRBD2 covers 12 bases. The CDR3 is made up of 16 amino acids. Germline V gene data show CDR1 as SGHRS and CDR2 as YFSETQ. J gave up 6 bases and V 1 base, and 4 bases lay outside the gene matches.

This clone has a handful of counts. The chain is built from TRBV27 and TRBJ1-4; D is undetermined. This CDR3 has 15 amino acids. Germline V gene sequence: CDR1 MNHEY, CDR2 SMNVEV (reference sequence). The V gene lost 0 bases and the J gene lost 8 bases, with 13 bases spanning the gap. The CDR3 loop reads CASSLSRHYGEKLFF. DNA for the CDR3: TGTGCCAGCAGTTTATCCCGCCATTACGGGGAAAAACTGTTTTTT.

The chain carries TRBV9 and TRBJ1-6; possible D gene TRBD1, 6 bases. The ends were cut back, 0 bases at V and 3 bases at J, with 10 bases in the middle. The CDR3 sequence is 16 residues long. Germline CDR1 SGDLS, CDR2 YYNGEE. CDR3 nucleotide sequence: TGTGCCAGCAGCGTAGCAGTAGGGGGCTATAATTCACCCCTCCACTTT. Its protein product is CASSVAVGGYNSPLHF.